One and the same sample provided the 22 T cell receptor beta chains below, sequenced in a study of blood T cell repertoires in COVID-19. Measured with immunoSEQ multiplex PCR; TCRdb has only the in-frame clones, and not every one. This sample has approximately 150,000 clones, with about 90% found just once. Sequenced: PBMCs or T cells enriched from blood (not recorded which). The receptors were gathered from a human donor with acute COVID-19. The donor label of this sample is uncertain.

The CDR3 protein is CACQQGLGTGELFF. The CDR3 region has the DNA TGTGCCTGCCAACAGGGATTGGGGACCGGGGAGCTGTTTTTT. V and J are TRBV19 and TRBJ2-2; tentatively, D is TRBD1 (6 bases). This CDR3 has 14 amino acids. V lost 11 bases and J lost 5, with 18 bases in between. CDR1 LNHDA and CDR2 SQIVND come from the germline V gene (reference sequence).

This clone appeared a few times. The chain's CDR3 is CASSLWEGGEQYF. In nucleotides, the CDR3 is TGTGCCAGCAGTTTATGGGAGGGAGGCGAGCAGTACTTC. The chain combines TRBV27 with TRBJ2-7, with 7 bases aligning to TRBD2. CDR1 MNHEY and CDR2 SMNVEV come from the germline V gene (reference sequence). The CDR3 length is 13 residues. J was trimmed by 6 bases and V by 1 base; bases with no gene match: 3.

The chain combines TRBV6-2 or TRBV6-3 with TRBJ1-1; 7 nucleotides align to TRBD1. The CDR3 sequence is 15 residues long. In germline, CDR1 is MNHEY, CDR2 SVGEGT. Germline trimming cut 5 bases from V and 6 bases from J; bases unmatched to any gene: 12. CDR3 residues: CASSPFRGYNAEAFF. The CDR3 nucleotides read TGTGCCAGCAGTCCATTCAGGGGGTATAACGCTGAAGCTTTCTTT.

J is TRBJ2-7 and V is TRBV5-3; 12 positions match TRBD1. TRBV5-3 is known as an ORF, though its function is uncertain. The V segment lost 0 bases and the J segment 6 bases; nucleotides outside the gene matches: 13. This CDR3 has 18 amino acids. CDR3 DNA: TGTGCCAGAAGCTTGGGACAGGGACAGGGGGCCAGGTGTCGCGAGCAGTACTTC. It is translated as CARSLGQGQGARCREQYF.

The rearrangement links TRBV18 to TRBJ2-1, with a possible D match to TRBD1 (5 bases). The CDR3 is 13 residues long. The ends were cut back, 8 bases at V and 9 bases at J, with 17 bases in the middle. CDR1 and CDR2 (germline): KGHSH, LQKENI. CDR3 sequence (DNA): TGTGCCAGCACCCCCGGCAGGGAAGGTGAGCAGTTCTTC. It is translated as CASTPGREGEQFF.

V usage is TRBV13 and J usage is TRBJ1-2; 10 nucleotides agree with TRBD1. The CDR3 extends over 15 amino acids. Trimming took 4 bases from V and 2 from J; bases not matched to a gene: 4. From germline, CDR1 is PRHDT and CDR2 FYEKMQ (reference sequence). CDR3 amino acids: CASSSGQGTNYGYTF. CDR3 sequence (DNA): TGTGCCAGCAGCTCGGGACAGGGGACGAACTATGGCTACACCTTC. Supplemented by reference TRBV13 and TRBJ1-2, the full variable domain reads AAGVIQSPRHLIKEKRETATLKCYPIPRHDTVYWYQQGPGQDPQFLISFYEKMQSDKGSIPDRFSAQQFSDYHSELNMSSLELGDSALYFCASSSGQGTNYGYTFGSGTRLTVV.

The V call is TRBV7-9, the J call TRBJ2-5, with 8 nucleotides matching TRBD2. Germline V gene data show CDR1 as SEHNR and CDR2 as FQNEAQ (reference sequence). This CDR3 has 16 amino acids. V shed 2 bases, J shed 4 bases, and the junction held 9 bases outside the gene matches. CDR3 region: CASSLTPGGSRETQYF. As DNA, the CDR3 is TGTGCCAGCAGCTTAACTCCGGGGGGGTCTCGAGAGACCCAGTACTTC.

The chain carries TRBV27 and TRBJ1-2; TRBD1 is a possible D gene (6 bases). This CDR3 comprises 13 residues. Germline loops: CDR1 MNHEY, CDR2 SMNVEV (reference sequence). Trimming took 5 bases from V and 4 from J, leaving 11 bases between them. CDR3 coding DNA: TGTGCCAGCAGTGTCGTCAGGGGCTATGGCTACACCTTC. Translating gives CASSVVRGYGYTF.

The V and J genes are TRBV11-3 and TRBJ2-1; tentatively, D is TRBD2 (6 bases). The germline CDR1 and CDR2 sequences are SGHNT and YENEEA. V lost 1 base and J 8 bases, leaving 12 bases between the germline ends. The CDR3 covers 14 residues. For the CDR3, the DNA is TGTGCCAGCAGCTTAGGAGCCTCGGGGGATGAGCAGTTCTTC. Translated, it gives CASSLGASGDEQFF.

Only one count was recorded for this clone. The gene calls are TRBV5-4 and TRBJ2-1, with TRBD1 matching over 11 bases. Trimming cost V 9 bases and J 8 bases; bases outside gene matches: 7. Per germline, CDR1 SGHNT and CDR2 YYREEE (reference sequence). The CDR3 is 13 amino acids. The CDR3 nucleotides read TGTGCCAACAGGGACAGGGGGAACGATGAGCAGTTCTTC. It encodes CANRDRGNDEQFF.

In DNA form, the CDR3 reads TGCAGCGCGGAACAGGGGGCTCTGATAGATACGCAGTATTTT. This gives the protein CSAEQGALIDTQYF. The chain combines TRBV29-1 with TRBJ2-3; TRBD1 aligns across 9 bases. Germline V lookup: CDR1 SQVTM, CDR2 ANQGSEA. The CDR3 extends over 14 amino acids. Trimming cost V 7 bases and J 5 bases; bases outside gene matches: 10.

This clone has only one observation. The V gene is TRBV6-4, the J gene TRBJ2-1; 10 bases line up with TRBD2. Per the germline V gene, CDR1 is MRHNA and CDR2 is SNTAGT. This CDR3 region has 15 residues. V trimming: 0 bases; J trimming: 10 bases; junction bases outside the gene matches: 6. The CDR3 region has the DNA TGTGCCAGCAGTGACTCGAGCCTAGCGGGGGAGGAGCAGTTCTTC. Its translation is CASSDSSLAGEEQFF.

The chain is built from TRBV9 and TRBJ1-1; TRBD1 might be the D (6 bases). This CDR3 has 15 residues. Looked up from germline, CDR1 is SGDLS and CDR2 is YYNGEE. Deletions cut 6 bases from V and 6 bases from J, with 21 bases between. The DNA for the CDR3 is TGTGCCAGCATCAGACTCACAGGGAAGGGTTCTGAAGCTTTCTTT. Its translation is CASIRLTGKGSEAFF.

This rearrangement joins TRBV4-3 to TRBJ2-7, with a tentative D call TRBD2 (5 bases). V was shortened by 0 bases and J by 4 bases, with 13 bases between the two germline ends. The germline V gene has CDR1 LGHNA and CDR2 YSLEER. The CDR3 length is 15 residues. The CDR3, as DNA: TGCGCCAGCAGCCAAGATCGGACGGGAAATTACGAGCAGTACTTC. It encodes CASSQDRTGNYEQYF.

The CDR3 protein is CASSRYRHLNTEAFF. CDR3 in DNA: TGTGCCAGCAGCCGTTATAGACACCTGAACACTGAAGCTTTCTTT. V usage is TRBV14 and J usage is TRBJ1-1; D gene uncertain. The CDR3 is 15 residues long. V was shortened by 4 bases and J by 0 bases, with 12 bases between the two germline ends. Germline V CDR1 and CDR2: SGHDN, FVKESK. Drawing the rest from reference TRBV14 and TRBJ1-1, the complete variable domain is EAGVTQFPSHSVIEKGQTVTLRCDPISGHDNLYWYRRVMGKEIKFLLHFVKESKQDESGMPNNRFLAERTGGTYSTLKVQPAELEDSGVYFCASSRYRHLNTEAFFGQGTRLTVV.

This clone was counted once. The rearrangement joins TRBV2 to TRBJ1-5, with 7 bases fitting TRBD1. V shed 6 bases, J shed 3 bases, and the junction held 5 bases outside the gene matches. This CDR3 has 14 residues. Looked up from germline, CDR1 is SNHLY and CDR2 is FYNNEI. CDR3 bases: TGTGCCAGCAGGGTCAGGGGGGTCAATCAGCCCCAGCATTTT. Translation gives CASRVRGVNQPQHF.

Here the CDR3 reads CASTPRGGLNIQYF. In DNA, the CDR3 is TGTGCCAGCACCCCCCGGGGGGGCCTAAACATTCAGTACTTC. This sequence joins TRBV6-5 and TRBJ2-4; TRBD2 agrees at 8 bases. CDR3 length: 14 residues. CDR1 and CDR2 (germline): MNHEY, SVGAGI. V shed 7 bases and J 6 bases; nucleotides not matched to a gene: 8.

The chain joins TRBV6-4 to TRBJ2-3, with 9 bases aligning to TRBD1. The junction had 4 bases not matched to a gene; V was cut back by 3 bases and J by 6 bases. The CDR3 is 14 amino acids. Germline loops: CDR1 MRHNA, CDR2 SNTAGT. The CDR3 region has the DNA TGTGCCAGCAGTGAGAAGACAGGGGGTGATACGCAGTATTTT. This codes for CASSEKTGGDTQYF.

This clone was recorded once. This chain connects TRBV14 to TRBJ2-7; D gene ambiguous. The CDR3 spans 13 residues. Germline V gives CDR1 SGHDN, CDR2 FVKESK. V lost 0 bases, J lost 6 bases, and 9 bases lay in between. The CDR3 DNA sequence: TGTGCCAGCAGCCAAGAACGGTCGGGCGAGCAGTACTTC. Its protein is CASSQERSGEQYF.

This CDR3 is CASSIPQTGVNYGYTF. The CDR3 coding sequence is TGTGCCAGTAGTATTCCACAGACAGGGGTTAACTATGGCTACACCTTC. The chain employs TRBV19 and TRBJ1-2; TRBD1 aligns across 8 bases. Per germline, CDR1 LNHDA and CDR2 SQIVND (reference sequence). Trimming removed 3 bases from V and 1 base from J; junction bases left unmatched: 7. The CDR3 is 16 residues long.

The genes are TRBV4-1 and TRBJ2-7, with a possible D match to TRBD1 (6 bases). There are 15 residues in the CDR3. CDR1 is MGHRA and CDR2 is YSYEKL in the germline V gene. Trimming pared 3 bases from V and 4 bases from J, leaving 16 bases between. This CDR3 reads CASSHPLGQKYEQYF. CDR3 DNA sequence: TGCGCCAGCAGCCACCCCCTAGGACAGAAATACGAGCAGTACTTC.

The genes are TRBV18 and TRBJ2-3; TRBD2 aligns across 8 bases. This CDR3 spans 16 amino acids. With V trimmed by 3 bases and J by 3 bases, 8 bases remained unmatched. The germline V gene has CDR1 KGHSH and CDR2 LQKENI. CDR3 nucleotides: TGTGCCAGCTCACCCTCCGGGGGGGGGCTGACAGATACGCAGTATTTT. It encodes CASSPSGGGLTDTQYF.